This T cell receptor (beta chain) was retrieved from a study of T cell responses to AZD1222 COVID-19 vaccine. TCRdb's table, derived via immunoSEQ multiplex PCR, lists solely in-frame clones and lacks some. This table has about 170,000 clones, approximately 92% appearing once. This clone was recorded a few times. This specimen consisted of peripheral blood, obtained on day 0 of AZD1222 vaccination. The sequence came from an adult in good health.

The CDR3 loop is CASSHPGAIYNEQFF. The DNA of the CDR3 is TGTGCCAGCTCACACCCAGGGGCTATCTACAATGAGCAGTTCTTC. The rearrangement uses TRBV18 and TRBJ2-1, with a tentative D call TRBD1 (6 bases). This CDR3 region has 15 residues. Germline lookup yields CDR1 KGHSH and CDR2 LQKENI. The V gene lost 4 bases and the J gene lost 3 bases, with 13 bases spanning the gap. The full variable domain, rest sourced from reference TRBV18 and TRBJ2-1, is NAGVMQNPRHLVRRRGQEARLRCSPMKGHSHVYWYRQLPEEGLKFMVYLQKENIIDESGMPKERFSAEFPKEGPSILRIQQVVRGDSAAYFCASSHPGAIYNEQFFGPGTRLTVL.